This entry features one TCR beta chain sequence. The antigen is not known. CDR3 size: 16 residues. Unmatched junction bases numbered 4, after V lost 3 bases and J lost 1 base. Germline CDR1 is SGHVS and CDR2 is FQNEAQ. TCRdb re-derived calls from the RT-PCR reads in MiXCR, one entry per CDR3 protein. The data hold more than 250,000 distinct CDR3 sequences, with about a fifth observed a single time. The data originate from a study of response to subunit inactivated influenza vaccine. Study-wide findings and caveats: Each seasonal influenza vaccination recruits few new T cells, the authors suggested.

This chain joins TRBV7-8 and TRBJ2-5; 11 nucleotides agree with TRBD1. This TCR was sampled from a man between 45 and 75 years old who received an inactivated influenza vaccine. Sequencing used PBMCs from blood, obtained 21 months after vaccination. This CDR3 is CASSFRTGGFQETQYF. Written as DNA, the CDR3 is TGTGCCAGCAGCTTCAGGACAGGGGGCTTCCAAGAGACCCAGTACTTC.